The present T cell receptor (beta chain) was sequenced within a study of cytomegalovirus exposure and HLA in healthy donors. Clones were read by immunoSEQ multiplex PCR, and TCRdb kept only the in-frame ones, dropping some. The table has about 200,000 clones, around 87% seen once. Germline values: CDR1 MNHNS, CDR2 SASEGT. V dropped 1 base and J dropped 0 bases, with 19 bases sitting between them. The CDR3 runs 19 residues. The chain employs TRBV6-1 and TRBJ2-4; D not resolved. This TCR was recovered from a woman aged 18-30 years in good health and CMV-seropositive. The sequenced material came from PBMCs. The CDR3 here is CASSEVRPGATLAKNIQYF. The CDR3 coding sequence is TGTGCCAGCAGTGAAGTCCGGCCAGGCGCAACACTAGCCAAAAACATTCAGTACTTC.